Each of the 22 T cell receptor beta chains below was sequenced from the same sample in a study of blood T cell repertoires in COVID-19. TCRdb keeps only in-frame clones here, not all; method: immunoSEQ multiplex PCR. Of some 180,000 clones in the sample, about 85% are singletons; the top ten hold about 6.5%. Sequenced sample: peripheral blood. The receptor set was obtained from a woman aged 40 to 50 with COVID-19, enrolled during active disease.

The V and J genes are TRBV4-3 and TRBJ2-5, with D tentatively TRBD1 (5 bases). With 5 bases removed from V and 5 bases from J, the gap between germline ends came to 15 bases. Germline CDR1 and CDR2: LGHNA and YSLEER. The CDR3 totals 14 residues. CDR3 amino acids: CASSSGPRSETQYF. In DNA, the CDR3 is TGCGCCAGCAGCTCAGGGCCCCGGTCGGAGACCCAGTACTTC.

The chain couples TRBV24-1 to TRBJ2-1; 8 bases are shared with TRBD2. Germline V gene lookup returns CDR1 KGHDR and CDR2 SFDVKD. The CDR3 consists of 16 residues. The junction had 6 bases not matched to a gene; V was cut back by 5 bases and J by 1 base. CDR3 nucleotide sequence: TGTGCCACCAGTGGTACTAGCGGACCTTCCTACAATGAGCAGTTCTTC. It yields the protein CATSGTSGPSYNEQFF.

The CDR3 DNA is TGTGCCAGCAGCAACCTTGACGGGAATCAGCCCCAGCATTTT. Amino acid sequence: CASSNLDGNQPQHF. The V and J genes are TRBV6-6 and TRBJ1-5; D is ambiguous. Trimming shortened V by 6 bases and J by 4 bases, and 13 bases separated the two germline ends. Germline V gene sequence: CDR1 MNHNY, CDR2 SVGAGI (reference sequence). The CDR3 is 14 residues long.

The gene calls are TRBV9 and TRBJ2-7, with D perhaps matching TRBD1 (5 bases). Germline V gene data show CDR1 as SGDLS and CDR2 as YYNGEE. The CDR3 runs 14 residues. V dropped 6 bases and J dropped 4 bases, with 17 bases sitting between them. In DNA form, the CDR3 reads TGTGCCAGCACCCTTGGACCCAGGGAATACGAGCAGTACTTC. This encodes CASTLGPREYEQYF.

The chain couples TRBV29-1 to TRBJ2-2; D gene ambiguous. This CDR3 spans 12 amino acids. V was trimmed by 2 bases and J by 7 bases, leaving 8 bases between them. From germline, CDR1 is SQVTM and CDR2 ANQGSEA. The CDR3 DNA sequence: TGCAGCGTTGAACGGAGCCACGGGGAGCTGTTTTTT. This encodes CSVERSHGELFF.

This rearrangement joins TRBV10-1 to TRBJ2-5; 9 bases fit TRBD1. Germline CDR1 is WNHNN and CDR2 is SYGVQD (reference sequence). This CDR3 has 15 amino acids. The J segment lost 2 bases and the V segment lost 5 bases, leaving 6 bases of the junction unmatched. The DNA of the CDR3 is TGCGCCAGCAGTCGGACAGGGGAACATCAAGAGACCCAGTACTTC. Its protein product is CASSRTGEHQETQYF.

CDR3 nucleotides: TGTGCCACCAAAGGAAAAGGGCGGGCCGAGCAGTACTTC. This sequence encodes CATKGKGRAEQYF. The chain couples TRBV6-5 to TRBJ2-7; D may be TRBD2 (5 bases). Germline lookup yields CDR1 MNHEY and CDR2 SVGAGI. Trimming shortened V by 10 bases and J by 6 bases, and 19 bases separated the two germline ends. The CDR3 is 13 amino acids.

This rearrangement joins TRBV5-1 to TRBJ2-7, with 9 bases fitting TRBD1. The V gene end was trimmed by 1 base and the J gene end by 5 bases; junction bases not matched to a gene: 7. This CDR3 contains 15 residues. Germline lookup yields CDR1 SGHRS and CDR2 YFSETQ. The CDR3 nucleotides are TGCGCCAGCAGCTTGATGACAGGGGGAGAGAACGAGCAGTACTTC. The encoded protein is CASSLMTGGENEQYF. Combining the CDR3 with reference TRBV5-1 and TRBJ2-7 gives the whole variable domain KAGVTQTPRYLIKTRGQQVTLSCSPISGHRSVSWYQQTPGQGLQFLFEYFSETQRNKGNFPGRFSGRQFSNSRSEMNVSTLELGDSALYLCASSLMTGGENEQYFGPGTRLTVT.

The chain couples TRBV25-1 to TRBJ2-7; the D is unclear. CDR3 size: 13 residues. V lost 7 bases and J lost 2, with 12 bases in between. Germline V gives CDR1 MGHDK, CDR2 SYGVNS. The CDR3: CASTLTGPYEQYF. DNA of the CDR3: TGTGCCAGCACGCTTACGGGTCCCTACGAGCAGTACTTC.

This chain's CDR3 is CASSSRTSVNEQFF. As DNA, the CDR3 is TGTGCCAGTAGTTCCAGGACTAGCGTAAATGAGCAGTTCTTC. The chain couples TRBV19 to TRBJ2-1; the match to TRBD2 covers 9 bases. CDR1 and CDR2 from the germline V gene are LNHDA and SQIVND (reference sequence). The CDR3 is made up of 14 amino acids. J gave up 7 bases and V 5 bases, and 6 bases lay outside the gene matches.

V gene TRBV4-2 combines with J gene TRBJ2-3; D remains unclear. From germline, CDR1 is LGHNA and CDR2 YNFKEQ. The CDR3 covers 15 residues. V was trimmed by 0 bases and J by 1 base, leaving 8 bases between them. The CDR3 DNA sequence: TGTGCCAGCAGCCAAGATAACCGAGGCACAGATACGCAGTATTTT. Its protein is CASSQDNRGTDTQYF.

The chain joins TRBV9 to TRBJ1-3; 9 bases match TRBD1. J was trimmed by 4 bases and V by 0 bases; bases with no gene match: 5. CDR3 length: 16 amino acids. CDR1 and CDR2 (germline): SGDLS, YYNGEE. CDR3 protein: CASSVAGTGLGNTIYF. Here the CDR3 DNA reads TGTGCCAGCAGCGTAGCCGGGACAGGGCTCGGAAACACCATATATTTT. The full variable domain, its missing parts supplied by reference TRBV9 and TRBJ1-3, is DSGVTQTPKHLITATGQRVTLRCSPRSGDLSVYWYQQSLDQGLQFLIQYYNGEERAKGNILERFSAQQFPDLHSELNLSSLELGDSALYFCASSVAGTGLGNTIYFGEGSWLTVV.

The rearrangement uses TRBV15 and TRBJ1-6; D uncertain. The CDR3 is 12 residues long. Germline-derived CDR1 and CDR2 are LNHNV and YYDKDF (reference sequence). Trimming took 0 bases from V and 9 from J, leaving 3 bases between them. CDR3 DNA sequence: TGTGCCACCAGCAGAGATATTTCACCCCTCCACTTT. Translation gives CATSRDISPLHF. Together with reference TRBV15 and TRBJ1-6, the CDR3 gives the full variable domain: DAMVIQNPRYQVTQFGKPVTLSCSQTLNHNVMYWYQQKSSQAPKLLFHYYDKDFNNEADTPDNFQSRRPNTSFCFLDIRSPGLGDTAMYLCATSRDISPLHFGNGTRLTVT.

This chain uses TRBV12-3 or TRBV12-4 with TRBJ2-1; D is perhaps TRBD2 (5 bases). The CDR3 covers 13 residues. Trimming left V 8 bases short and J 5 bases short, with 13 bases between. CDR3 protein: CASHWTGNNEQFF. In DNA form, the CDR3 reads TGTGCCAGCCACTGGACGGGGAACAATGAGCAGTTCTTC.

The V call is TRBV18, the J call TRBJ1-2, with a possible D match to TRBD1 (6 bases). This CDR3 is 15 amino acids long. The germline V gene has CDR1 KGHSH and CDR2 LQKENI. Deletions cut 3 bases from V and 4 bases from J, with 15 bases between. DNA of the CDR3: TGTGCCAGCTCACCCGGACAGTCCTTGAGCTATGGCTACACCTTC. Its protein product is CASSPGQSLSYGYTF.

This chain uses TRBV5-4 with TRBJ2-2; 12 nucleotides line up with TRBD2. There are 17 residues in the CDR3. CDR1 and CDR2 (germline): SGHNT, YYREEE (reference sequence). Trimming at V came to 3 bases and at J to 1 base, leaving 4 bases not matched to a gene. For the CDR3, the DNA is TGTGCCAGCAGCTCGAGGACTAGCGGGATGAACACCGGGGAGCTGTTTTTT. It is translated as CASSSRTSGMNTGELFF.

V usage is TRBV30 and J usage is TRBJ2-7, with 8 nucleotides matching TRBD1. CDR1 and CDR2 (germline): GTSNPN, SVGIG (reference sequence). V shed 5 bases and J 5 bases; nucleotides not matched to a gene: 11. The CDR3 length is 14 residues. This CDR3 is CAWGRGQGANEQYF. CDR3 in DNA: TGTGCCTGGGGCCGGGGCCAGGGGGCGAACGAGCAGTACTTC.

The gene calls are TRBV15 and TRBJ2-1; 11 bases match TRBD2. Germline CDR1 and CDR2: LNHNV and YYDKDF (reference sequence). V dropped 0 bases and J dropped 5; count of bases not matched to a gene: 3. This CDR3 region has 16 residues. DNA of the CDR3: TGTGCCACCAGCAGAGACGCTAGCGGGGGGAACAATGAGCAGTTCTTC. It specifies CATSRDASGGNNEQFF.

This chain uses TRBV5-1 with TRBJ2-1; 9 bases match TRBD2. This CDR3 contains 14 residues. Unmatched junction bases numbered 9, after V lost 7 bases and J lost 7 bases. Per the germline V gene, CDR1 is SGHRS and CDR2 is YFSETQ. This CDR3 is CASSAGGGGNEQFF. Here the CDR3 DNA reads TGCGCCAGCTCAGCGGGAGGAGGGGGGAATGAGCAGTTCTTC.

This clone was recorded only once. This chain joins TRBV6-5 and TRBJ1-6, with a tentative D call TRBD1 (6 bases). The CDR3 length is 16 residues. The V and J ends lost 2 bases and 2 bases respectively, with 10 bases between them. Germline values: CDR1 MNHEY, CDR2 SVGAGI. CDR3 loop: CASSYRGKPYNSPLHF. CDR3 sequence (DNA): TGTGCCAGCAGTTACAGGGGGAAACCCTATAATTCACCCCTCCACTTT.

The chain employs TRBV5-5 and TRBJ2-7; possibly TRBD2 for D (5 bases). Between the trimmed V and J ends, which lost 1 base and 6 bases, there was a span of 17 bases. The CDR3 runs 15 residues. Germline V lookup: CDR1 SGHKS, CDR2 YYEKEE (reference sequence). CDR3 residues: CASSLKGIAIPEQYF. CDR3 coding DNA: TGTGCCAGCAGCTTGAAGGGTATAGCGATCCCCGAGCAGTACTTC.

The CDR3 loop is CASSLGDRDEQYF. The CDR3 DNA is TGTGCCAGCAGCTTAGGGGACAGGGACGAGCAGTACTTC. V gene TRBV7-9 combines with J gene TRBJ2-7; 9 bases are shared with TRBD1. The germline CDR1 and CDR2 sequences are SEHNR and FQNEAQ (reference sequence). J gave up 5 bases and V 1 base, and 0 bases lay outside the gene matches. The CDR3 is 13 amino acids.